This T cell receptor (beta chain) came from a study of cytomegalovirus exposure and HLA in healthy donors. The PCR employed 60 Vbeta primers together with 13 Jbeta primers. TCRdb keeps only in-frame clones here, not all; method: immunoSEQ multiplex PCR. The data contain tens of thousands of clones, roughly 83% of them singletons. About this clone: As yet, its antigen is unknown.

Study results and caveats: A later analysis, which compared TCR beta chains of equal frequency, found the HLA-associated ones more clonally expanded. Accurate prediction of most subjects' HLA-A and HLA-B alleles from TCR beta sequences was reported. Listed as cytomegalovirus-associated were 150 or so TCR beta chains. One later analysis reportedly identified an Asian-associated ancestry cluster that showed fewer N-insertions than the roughly 600-donor mean.

The TCR originated in a man aged 18 to 30 in good health and CMV-seronegative. Sequencing input: PBMCs.

CDR3 sequence reads: CAISGPKTGVYGYTF. CDR3 DNA sequence: TGTGCCATCAGTGGTCCGAAGACAGGGGTCTATGGCTACACCTTC. The V and J genes are TRBV10-3 and TRBJ1-2; TRBD1 matches at 8 bases. Per the germline V gene, CDR1 is ENHRY and CDR2 is SYGVKD. CDR3 length: 15 amino acids. The V gene end was trimmed by 4 bases and the J gene end by 4 bases; junction bases not matched to a gene: 8.